This entry lists 3 T cell receptor beta chains sequenced from one sample in a study of regulatory T cells in long-lasting Graves disease (dated by TCRdb to 2020 to 2022). The library was generated by multiplex PCR. The listed sequencing device is Illumina HiSeq 4000. iRepertoire HTBI primers and Arm-PCR amplification of CDR3 regions were used to construct TCR beta libraries. TCRdb reanalyzed the raw reads on its own, using fastp at Q25 for trimming and MiXCR for clone calling, and kept in-frame beta chains. When rows share a CDR3 protein, they turn into one entry using the most common DNA and genes. Within this sample are under 300,000 distinct CDR3 sequences, with roughly 21% of them counted one time only. Clones ranked in the top ten supply around 14% of the sample. The sample's time point, from its label and the paper: newly diagnosed GD, antithyroid drugs for less than 3 months. RNA was extracted from PBMCs in TRIzol for both TCR sequencing and RNA sequencing.

This material consisted of peripheral blood mononuclear cells (PBMCs), taken at new diagnosis, from a patient treated with antithyroid drugs. The receptors come from a female donor with Graves disease.

A few counts support this clonotype. The V call is TRBV7-2, the J call TRBJ1-2; TRBD1 is a possible D gene (5 bases). CDR1 SGHTA and CDR2 FQGNSA come from the germline V gene. The ends were cut back, 2 bases at V and 8 bases at J, with 9 bases in the middle. The CDR3 is 12 residues long. CDR3 loop: CASSLLGLGYTF. CDR3 nucleotide sequence: TGTGCCAGCAGCTTACTGGGGCTGGGCTACACCTTC.

This clonotype was seen ten or more times. The rearrangement links TRBV18 to TRBJ1-3; D gene unclear. CDR3 length: 16 residues. V was trimmed by 4 bases and J by 0 bases, leaving 13 bases between them. From germline, CDR1 is KGHSH and CDR2 LQKENI. The CDR3 nucleotides read TGTGCCAGCTCACTCACCGACTCCTACTCTGGAAACACCATATATTTT. It specifies CASSLTDSYSGNTIYF.

Concerning this clonotype: A clone one base away is much larger, so this may be a read error. The V and J genes are TRBV3-1 and TRBJ2-7; 7 nucleotides align to TRBD2. Germline V gene data show CDR1 as LGHDT and CDR2 as YNNKEL (reference sequence). The CDR3 runs 15 residues. The CDR3 DNA sequence: TGTGCCAGCAGCGGGGAGCGGGGCCCTTCCTACGGGCAGTACTTC. This encodes CASSGERGPSYGQYF.